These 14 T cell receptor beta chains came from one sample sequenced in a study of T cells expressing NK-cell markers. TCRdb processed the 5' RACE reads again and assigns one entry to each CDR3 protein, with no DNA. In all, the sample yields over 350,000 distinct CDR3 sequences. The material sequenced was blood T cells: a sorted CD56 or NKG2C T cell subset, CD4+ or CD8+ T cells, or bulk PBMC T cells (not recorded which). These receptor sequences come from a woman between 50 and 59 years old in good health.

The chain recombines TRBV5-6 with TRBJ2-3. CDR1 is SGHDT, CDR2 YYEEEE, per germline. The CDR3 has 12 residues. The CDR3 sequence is CASSSSFDTQYF.

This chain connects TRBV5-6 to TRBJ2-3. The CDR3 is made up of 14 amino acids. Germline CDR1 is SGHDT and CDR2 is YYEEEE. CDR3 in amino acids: CASSLDVTTDTQYF.

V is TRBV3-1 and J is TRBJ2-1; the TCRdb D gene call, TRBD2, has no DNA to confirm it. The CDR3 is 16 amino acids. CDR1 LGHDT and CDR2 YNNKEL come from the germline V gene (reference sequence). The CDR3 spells CASSQTSGRFYNEQFF.

CDR3 in amino acids: CASSFLIGDTQYF. The chain is built from TRBV27 and TRBJ2-3. This CDR3 is built from 13 residues. Germline V CDR1 and CDR2: MNHEY, SMNVEV (reference sequence).

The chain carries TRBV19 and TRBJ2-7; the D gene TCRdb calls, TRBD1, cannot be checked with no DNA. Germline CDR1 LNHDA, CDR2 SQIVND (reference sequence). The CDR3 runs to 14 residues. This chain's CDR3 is CASSIGGTGDEQYF.

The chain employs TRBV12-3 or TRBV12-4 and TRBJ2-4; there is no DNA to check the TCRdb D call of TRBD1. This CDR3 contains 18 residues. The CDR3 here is CASSSPGTGGFGKNIQYF.

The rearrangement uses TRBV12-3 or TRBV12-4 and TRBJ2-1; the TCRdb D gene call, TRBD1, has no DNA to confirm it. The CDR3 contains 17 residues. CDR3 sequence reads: CASSLVPGVSIGNEQFF.

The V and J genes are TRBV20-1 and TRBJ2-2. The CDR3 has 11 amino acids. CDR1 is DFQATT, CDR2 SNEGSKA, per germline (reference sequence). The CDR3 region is CSASSSGELFF.

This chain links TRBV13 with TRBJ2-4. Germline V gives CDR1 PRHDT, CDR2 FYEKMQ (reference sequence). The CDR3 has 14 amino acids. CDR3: CASSSGMAKNIQYF.

CDR3 amino acids: CASIRAGGPNKQFF. V gene TRBV6-2 or TRBV6-3 combines with J gene TRBJ2-1; TCRdb designates TRBD2, a call that cannot be tested without DNA. Germline-derived CDR1 and CDR2 are MNHEY and SVGEGT. CDR3 size: 14 residues.

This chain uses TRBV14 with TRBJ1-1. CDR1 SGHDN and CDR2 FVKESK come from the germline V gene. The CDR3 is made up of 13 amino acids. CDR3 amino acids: CASSRTQGLEAFF.

The CDR3 reads CSATPGRAVADTQYF. The rearrangement joins TRBV20-1 to TRBJ2-3; TCRdb picks TRBD2, but there is no DNA to check that call. Per the germline V gene, CDR1 is DFQATT and CDR2 is SNEGSKA (reference sequence). CDR3 length equals 15 residues.

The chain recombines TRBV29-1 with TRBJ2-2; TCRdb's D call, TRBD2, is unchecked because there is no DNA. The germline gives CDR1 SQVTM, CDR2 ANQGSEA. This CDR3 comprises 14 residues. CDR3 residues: CSAGLAVNTGELFF.

CDR3 sequence: CASGLVMLSGRAEEQFF. The chain is built from TRBV12-5 and TRBJ2-1; TCRdb gives TRBD2 as the D gene, but with no DNA this cannot be confirmed. CDR1 and CDR2 (germline): LGHNT, FRNRAP. The CDR3 totals 17 residues.